Listed below are T cell receptor beta chains from one sample, sequenced in a study of blood T cell repertoires in COVID-19. TCRdb's copy holds only in-frame clones and misses some; the assay was immunoSEQ multiplex PCR. The sample carries 450,000 to 500,000 clones, approximately 85% recorded once. The specimen was peripheral blood. The receptors derive from a human donor in a cohort sampled during active COVID-19. Both conserved end residues are part of each CDR3. Each record gives: clone size, D gene, J gene, V gene, CDR3 DNA, CDR3 protein. D genes are given only for firm matches. The size field is filled for only some rows; it gives once, few, many or a size class.

>-|TRBD1|TRBJ1-2|TRBV6-4
TGTGCCAGCAGCGCTAACAGGGGGGACTATGGCTACACCTTC
CASSANRGDYGYTF
>-|-|TRBJ1-1|TRBV18
TGTGCCAGCTCACCAGAGCAGCAGGGGATTGTCACTGAAGCTTTCTTT
CASSPEQQGIVTEAFF
>-|-|TRBJ2-7|TRBV28
TGTGCCAGCAGTCTACCCCTAGGGGCGCAGGAGTACTTC
CASSLPLGAQEYF
>-|TRBD1|TRBJ2-1|TRBV14
TGTGCCAGCAGCCAAAAAAACAGGGGGCGCTTCGGGAATGAGCAGTTCTTC
CASSQKNRGRFGNEQFF
>-|-|TRBJ1-3|TRBV30
TGTGCCTGGAGTGTACTAGGTCGAAACACCATATATTTT
CAWSVLGRNTIYF
>-|TRBD1|TRBJ1-4|TRBV7-9
TGTGCCAGCAGCCCACAGAGGACAGGGAATGAAAAACTGTTTTTT
CASSPQRTGNEKLFF
>-|TRBD2|TRBJ2-1|TRBV7-9
TGTGCCAGCACCCGCCTTCTGGGGGGAGGGGCCACCTACAATGAGCAGTTCTTC
CASTRLLGGGATYNEQFF
>few|TRBD2|TRBJ2-1|TRBV19
TGTGCCAGTAGTATTGGGGGACTAGCGGGAGGTTTCTTGTGGAATGAGCAGTTCTTC
CASSIGGLAGGFLWNEQFF
>-|TRBD1|TRBJ1-1|TRBV27
TGTGCCAGCAGTCCGGTCCCGGGACAGATTGAAGCTTTCTTT
CASSPVPGQIEAFF
>-|-|TRBJ2-7|TRBV4-2
TGTGCCAGCAGCCAAGGTACTGGACTCTACGAGCAGTACTTC
CASSQGTGLYEQYF
>once|TRBD1|TRBJ1-2|TRBV2
TGTGCCAGTCGCAACGAGGACAGGGACTATGGCTACACCTTC
CASRNEDRDYGYTF
>-|-|TRBJ1-2|TRBV7-9
TGTGCCAGCAGCGCAGGGATCAACTATGGCTACACCTTC
CASSAGINYGYTF
>-|TRBD2|TRBJ2-7|TRBV6-2/TRBV6-3
TGTGCCAGCAGTTACTCTAGCGGGAGACAGTCTCTATACGAGCAGTACTTC
CASSYSSGRQSLYEQYF
>-|TRBD2|TRBJ2-2|TRBV10-3
TGTGCCATCGGAGGACTAGCGGGAGGGTCGCACACCGGGGAGCTGTTTTTT
CAIGGLAGGSHTGELFF
>-|TRBD1|TRBJ1-4|TRBV15
TGTGCCACCAGCATTGGGACAGGGGGCGATGGGGAAAAACTGTTTTTT
CATSIGTGGDGEKLFF
>-|TRBD2|TRBJ2-1|TRBV10-3
TGTGCCATCAGTGAGTCGAGAGCGGGAGGGCTCATTGAGCAGTTCTTC
CAISESRAGGLIEQFF
>-|TRBD2|TRBJ2-7|TRBV19
TGTGCCACCTCGGGAGGGGGGAACTACGAGCAGTACTTC
CATSGGGNYEQYF
>-|-|TRBJ1-4|TRBV5-4
TGTGCCAGCAGCTTGGAGACGGGGGACGTAACAGAAAAACTGTTTTTT
CASSLETGDVTEKLFF
>-|TRBD1|TRBJ1-2|TRBV7-9
TGTGCCAGCAGCCTGGACAGGATCTATGGCTACACCTTC
CASSLDRIYGYTF
>-|-|TRBJ2-7|TRBV7-9
TGTGCCAGCAGCTTAGAAGCCAGGGCCGAGCAGTACTTC
CASSLEARAEQYF
>few|TRBD1|TRBJ2-1|TRBV5-4
TGTGCCAGCAGCAAAGTGGATCGGGACAGCAATGAGCAGTTCTTC
CASSKVDRDSNEQFF
>-|-|TRBJ1-2|TRBV6-6
TGTGCCAGCAGTTCTTCCCTCCTTCGAGGTAGCTACACCTTC
CASSSSLLRGSYTF
>-|-|TRBJ1-4|TRBV7-2
TGTGCCAGCAGCTTAGACGGTGGGTCGGGTGAAAAACTGTTTTTT
CASSLDGGSGEKLFF
>-|TRBD2|TRBJ2-1|TRBV3-1/TRBV3-2
TGTGCCAGCAGCCAAGATAGCGGGAGAAAGCAGTTCTTC
CASSQDSGRKQFF
>few|TRBD1|TRBJ1-2|TRBV2
TGTGCCAGCAAAGTGACAGGGTCGGATGGCTACACCTTC
CASKVTGSDGYTF
>-|-|TRBJ2-7|TRBV20-1
TGCAGTGCTAGTGGTTTGGGGGGGGCCTCCTACGAGCAGTACTTC
CSASGLGGASYEQYF